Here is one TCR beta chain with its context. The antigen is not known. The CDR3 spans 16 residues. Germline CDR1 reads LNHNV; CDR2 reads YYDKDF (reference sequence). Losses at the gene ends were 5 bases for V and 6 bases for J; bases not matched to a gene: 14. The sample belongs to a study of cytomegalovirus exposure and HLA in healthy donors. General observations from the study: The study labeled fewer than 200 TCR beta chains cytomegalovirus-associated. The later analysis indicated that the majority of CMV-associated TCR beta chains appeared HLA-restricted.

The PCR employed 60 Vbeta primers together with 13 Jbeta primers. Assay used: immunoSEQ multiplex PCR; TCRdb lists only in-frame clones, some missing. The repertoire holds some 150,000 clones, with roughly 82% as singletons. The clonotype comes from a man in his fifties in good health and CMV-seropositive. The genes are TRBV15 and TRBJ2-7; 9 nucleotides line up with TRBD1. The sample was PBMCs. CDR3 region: CATSSYQQGAGGEQYF. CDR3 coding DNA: TGTGCCACCAGCTCATACCAACAGGGGGCTGGTGGCGAGCAGTACTTC. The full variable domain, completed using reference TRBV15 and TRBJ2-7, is DAMVIQNPRYQVTQFGKPVTLSCSQTLNHNVMYWYQQKSSQAPKLLFHYYDKDFNNEADTPDNFQSRRPNTSFCFLDIRSPGLGDTAMYLCATSSYQQGAGGEQYFGPGTRLTVT.